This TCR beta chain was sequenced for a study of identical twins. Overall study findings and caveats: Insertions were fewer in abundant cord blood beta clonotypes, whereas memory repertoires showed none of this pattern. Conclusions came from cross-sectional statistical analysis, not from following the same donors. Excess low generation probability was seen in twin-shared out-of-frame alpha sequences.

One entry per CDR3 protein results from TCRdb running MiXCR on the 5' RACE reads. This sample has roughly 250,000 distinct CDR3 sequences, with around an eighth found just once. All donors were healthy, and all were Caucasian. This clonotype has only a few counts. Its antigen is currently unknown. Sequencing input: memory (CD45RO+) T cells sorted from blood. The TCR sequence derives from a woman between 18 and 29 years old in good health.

The CDR3 DNA reads TGTGCCACTCAGGGGTACACCGGGGAGCTGTTTTTT. Translating it yields CATQGYTGELFF. V is TRBV24-1 and J is TRBJ2-2; D might be TRBD1 (6 bases). CDR1 and CDR2 from the germline V gene are KGHDR and SFDVKD. The ends were cut back, 10 bases at V and 3 bases at J, with 8 bases in the middle. This CDR3 has 12 residues.